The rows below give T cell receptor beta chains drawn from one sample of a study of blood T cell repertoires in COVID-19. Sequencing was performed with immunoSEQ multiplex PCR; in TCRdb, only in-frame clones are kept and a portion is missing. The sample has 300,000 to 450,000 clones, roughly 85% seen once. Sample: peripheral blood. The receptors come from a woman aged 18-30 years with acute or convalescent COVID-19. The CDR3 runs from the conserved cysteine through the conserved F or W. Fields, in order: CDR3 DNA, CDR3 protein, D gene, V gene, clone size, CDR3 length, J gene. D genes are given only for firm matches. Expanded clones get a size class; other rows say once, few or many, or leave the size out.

CDR3 DNA: TGTGCCAGCAGCTTGAGTAGCGATACAGATACGCAGTATTTT; CDR3 protein: CASSLSSDTDTQYF; D gene: .; V gene: TRBV5-4; clone size: .; CDR3 length: 14; J gene: TRBJ2-3
CDR3 DNA: TGTGCCAGCAGCTTGGGGCTCGACAGGGGGCTTCAGCCCCAGCATTTT; CDR3 protein: CASSLGLDRGLQPQHF; D gene: TRBD1; V gene: TRBV5-5; clone size: .; CDR3 length: 16; J gene: TRBJ1-5
CDR3 DNA: TGTGCCAGTAGTATAGGGGGACAGGGATCCGACGAGCAGTACTTC; CDR3 protein: CASSIGGQGSDEQYF; D gene: TRBD1; V gene: TRBV19; clone size: .; CDR3 length: 15; J gene: TRBJ2-7
CDR3 DNA: TGTGCCAGCAGCCTCCGAGCGAACACTGAAGCTTTCTTT; CDR3 protein: CASSLRANTEAFF; D gene: .; V gene: TRBV6-5; clone size: .; CDR3 length: 13; J gene: TRBJ1-1
CDR3 DNA: TGCGCCAGCAGCCCTAAGGAGTGGGGAGATGAGCAGTACTTC; CDR3 protein: CASSPKEWGDEQYF; D gene: .; V gene: TRBV4-1; clone size: .; CDR3 length: 14; J gene: TRBJ2-7
CDR3 DNA: TGTGCCTGGAGTATGCAGGGTGAAGCTTTCTTT; CDR3 protein: CAWSMQGEAFF; D gene: .; V gene: TRBV30; clone size: .; CDR3 length: 11; J gene: TRBJ1-1
CDR3 DNA: TGTGCCAGCAGTGAATCTGGGACAGGGAACGAAAAACTGTTTTTT; CDR3 protein: CASSESGTGNEKLFF; D gene: TRBD1; V gene: TRBV2; clone size: .; CDR3 length: 15; J gene: TRBJ1-4
CDR3 DNA: TGTGCCAGCATCCTCTCGGGGGGCCCGGGGAGCCGGCAGTACTTC; CDR3 protein: CASILSGGPGSRQYF; D gene: .; V gene: TRBV2; clone size: once; CDR3 length: 15; J gene: TRBJ2-5
CDR3 DNA: TGTGCCAGCAGTTACGGGGGGACGGACTATGGCTACACCTTC; CDR3 protein: CASSYGGTDYGYTF; D gene: .; V gene: TRBV6-5; clone size: .; CDR3 length: 14; J gene: TRBJ1-2
CDR3 DNA: TGTGCCAGCAGATCGGGACAGGAGACCTACAATGAGCAGTTCTTC; CDR3 protein: CASRSGQETYNEQFF; D gene: TRBD1; V gene: TRBV28; clone size: .; CDR3 length: 15; J gene: TRBJ2-1
CDR3 DNA: TGTGCCAGCCGACCCGGAGGGAGGAGGGAGACCCAGTACTTC; CDR3 protein: CASRPGGRRETQYF; D gene: .; V gene: TRBV7-3; clone size: .; CDR3 length: 14; J gene: TRBJ2-5
CDR3 DNA: TGTGCCAGCAGTGAGGGAGATTATAATTCACCCCTCCACTTT; CDR3 protein: CASSEGDYNSPLHF; D gene: .; V gene: TRBV6-4; clone size: .; CDR3 length: 14; J gene: TRBJ1-6
CDR3 DNA: TGTGCCAGCAGCGTAGTGGCGGGAGGGTCAGATACGCAGTATTTT; CDR3 protein: CASSVVAGGSDTQYF; D gene: TRBD2; V gene: TRBV9; clone size: once; CDR3 length: 15; J gene: TRBJ2-3
CDR3 DNA: TGTGCCAGCAGCTGCCCCAACCCCTTAGCGGGGGGAGAGACCCAGTACTTC; CDR3 protein: CASSCPNPLAGGETQYF; D gene: TRBD2; V gene: TRBV7-8; clone size: .; CDR3 length: 17; J gene: TRBJ2-5
CDR3 DNA: TGTGCCAGCAGCCCCACAGGGGGCGTGTACGAGCAGTACTTC; CDR3 protein: CASSPTGGVYEQYF; D gene: TRBD1; V gene: TRBV28; clone size: .; CDR3 length: 14; J gene: TRBJ2-7
CDR3 DNA: TGTGCCAGCAGCCAACCTGGACGGGACAGGGGATTAACTTTCTTT; CDR3 protein: CASSQPGRDRGLTFF; D gene: TRBD1; V gene: TRBV14; clone size: .; CDR3 length: 15; J gene: TRBJ1-1